This T cell receptor (beta chain) was recovered during a study of radiotherapy plus CTLA-4 blockade in lung cancer. Turning to the study itself: Overall, approximately 17% of patients showed an objective response, while over 25% attained disease control.

About this clone: Its antigen is unidentified.

CTLA-4 blockade using ipilimumab, together with focal radiation, was received by patients with chemo-refractory metastatic non-small-cell lung cancer. The method was immunoSEQ multiplex PCR; TCRdb's version includes in-frame clones alone and lacks a portion of them. The repertoire consists of 75,000 to 100,000 clones, with 80% to 90% occurring once and the leading ten covering 4.9%. Looked up from germline, CDR1 is GTSNPN and CDR2 is SVGIG (reference sequence). V lost 2 bases and J lost 6, with 32 bases in between. The CDR3 is 19 amino acids. Whole-study findings and limits: The authors reported that early blood T cell clone dynamics, with interferon-beta, best predicted response.

This chain connects TRBV30 to TRBJ2-7, with D possibly TRBD2 on 5 matching bases. The source was peripheral blood, collected from a patient treated with radiotherapy plus ipilimumab. The receptor's source is a human donor with non-small cell lung cancer that progressed on radiotherapy plus ipilimumab. The CDR3 loop is CAWSTIKPHRGRPRPEQYF. DNA for the CDR3: TGTGCCTGGAGTACAATAAAACCCCACCGCGGGCGCCCCAGGCCCGAGCAGTACTTC.